This is a list of T cell receptor beta chains from one sample in a study of blood T cell repertoires in COVID-19. Profiling relied on immunoSEQ multiplex PCR, and the TCRdb table lists in-frame clones only, not all of them. The sample records around 220,000 clones, 84% being singletons. Sequencing was carried out using peripheral blood. The source is a man aged 25 to 40 with active or convalescent COVID-19. Both conserved end residues are part of each CDR3. D genes are given only for firm matches. The size field is filled for only some rows; it gives once, few, many or a size class.

CDR3 DNA: TGTGCCAGTAGTATACAGGGCTCACCCCTCCACTTT
CDR3 protein: CASSIQGSPLHF
J gene: TRBJ1-6
D gene: NA
clone size: NA
V gene: TRBV19

CDR3 DNA: TGTGCCAGCAGCCCCTCCGGGGGGCCCTACAATGAGCAGTTCTTC
CDR3 protein: CASSPSGGPYNEQFF
J gene: TRBJ2-1
D gene: NA
clone size: NA
V gene: TRBV6-5

CDR3 DNA: TGTGCCAGCAGCTCCCCCAGTTATCAAACTGAAGCTTTCTTT
CDR3 protein: CASSSPSYQTEAFF
J gene: TRBJ1-1
D gene: NA
clone size: NA
V gene: TRBV7-9

CDR3 DNA: TGTGCCAGCAGCTTATACCGGGATTTTGGCCCCATATATTTT
CDR3 protein: CASSLYRDFGPIYF
J gene: TRBJ1-3
D gene: NA
clone size: NA
V gene: TRBV7-2

CDR3 DNA: TGTGCCAGCAGTCCTGGGACAGCCTCTCCCGGATACTTC
CDR3 protein: CASSPGTASPGYF
J gene: TRBJ1-2
D gene: TRBD1
clone size: few
V gene: TRBV12-3/TRBV12-4

CDR3 DNA: TGTGCCAGCAGCCAAGGAGGCGAGGCGATTTACGAGCAGTACTTC
CDR3 protein: CASSQGGEAIYEQYF
J gene: TRBJ2-7
D gene: NA
clone size: NA
V gene: TRBV3-1/TRBV3-2

CDR3 DNA: TGTGCCAGCAGCCTTAGCGGCCAAAGCTCCTACGAGCAGTACTTC
CDR3 protein: CASSLSGQSSYEQYF
J gene: TRBJ2-7
D gene: NA
clone size: NA
V gene: TRBV7-2

CDR3 DNA: TGTGCCAGCAGCTTAGGACTGGGCACTGAAGCTTTCTTT
CDR3 protein: CASSLGLGTEAFF
J gene: TRBJ1-1
D gene: NA
clone size: once
V gene: TRBV7-7

CDR3 DNA: TGTGCCAGCAGCTTTTCGGGGGGGCCAGATACGCAGTATTTT
CDR3 protein: CASSFSGGPDTQYF
J gene: TRBJ2-3
D gene: TRBD2
clone size: NA
V gene: TRBV5-5

CDR3 DNA: TGCGCCAGCAGCCAGGGGACTAGCCAATCCTACGAGCAGTACTTC
CDR3 protein: CASSQGTSQSYEQYF
J gene: TRBJ2-7
D gene: TRBD2
clone size: NA
V gene: TRBV4-3

CDR3 DNA: TGCGCCAGCCTGGAGGGTAATACTGAAGCTTTCTTT
CDR3 protein: CASLEGNTEAFF
J gene: TRBJ1-1
D gene: NA
clone size: NA
V gene: TRBV10-2

CDR3 DNA: TGCGCCAGCAGCTCCCGGGCGGCAGGGGAGCAGTACTTC
CDR3 protein: CASSSRAAGEQYF
J gene: TRBJ2-7
D gene: NA
clone size: once
V gene: TRBV5-1

CDR3 DNA: TGTGCCAGCAGCCCCCTTGACAGGGGGCGCGGCTACACCTTC
CDR3 protein: CASSPLDRGRGYTF
J gene: TRBJ1-2
D gene: TRBD1
clone size: NA
V gene: TRBV7-8

CDR3 DNA: TGTGCCAGTAGTGGACCGGGACACCCGAACACTGAAGCTTTCTTT
CDR3 protein: CASSGPGHPNTEAFF
J gene: TRBJ1-1
D gene: NA
clone size: NA
V gene: TRBV19

CDR3 DNA: TGTGCCAGCAGCCCCGGGGTAGCGGGAGTTGAGACCCAGTACTTC
CDR3 protein: CASSPGVAGVETQYF
J gene: TRBJ2-5
D gene: TRBD2
clone size: NA
V gene: TRBV13

CDR3 DNA: TGTGCCAGCAGCTTGACAGGGTCGAACACTGAAGCTTTCTTT
CDR3 protein: CASSLTGSNTEAFF
J gene: TRBJ1-1
D gene: TRBD1
clone size: NA
V gene: TRBV13

CDR3 DNA: TGTGCCAGCAGTCGCTCCGGACAGGGTACCTATGGCTACACCTTC
CDR3 protein: CASSRSGQGTYGYTF
J gene: TRBJ1-2
D gene: TRBD1
clone size: NA
V gene: TRBV7-9

CDR3 DNA: TGTGCCAGCAGTCAGGGATCCATTAACTATGGCTACACCTTC
CDR3 protein: CASSQGSINYGYTF
J gene: TRBJ1-2
D gene: NA
clone size: NA
V gene: TRBV28

CDR3 DNA: TGCGCCAGCAGCCAATGGGACAGCCCTCAAGAGACCCAGTACTTC
CDR3 protein: CASSQWDSPQETQYF
J gene: TRBJ2-5
D gene: TRBD1
clone size: NA
V gene: TRBV4-3

CDR3 DNA: TGTGCCAGCAGCCAATGGGAGGGCCAATACGAGCAGTACTTC
CDR3 protein: CASSQWEGQYEQYF
J gene: TRBJ2-7
D gene: TRBD2
clone size: NA
V gene: TRBV3-1/TRBV3-2

CDR3 DNA: TGCGCCAGCAGTCAATCGAATCATTCAGGCAATCAGCCCCAGCATTTT
CDR3 protein: CASSQSNHSGNQPQHF
J gene: TRBJ1-5
D gene: NA
clone size: few
V gene: TRBV23-1

CDR3 DNA: TGTGCCAGCGAGACTAGAACCTACCAAGAGACCCAGTACTTC
CDR3 protein: CASETRTYQETQYF
J gene: TRBJ2-5
D gene: NA
clone size: NA
V gene: TRBV3-1/TRBV3-2

CDR3 DNA: TGCGCCAGCAGCCCACCCCGGACTATGAGCACCGGGGAGCTGTTTTTT
CDR3 protein: CASSPPRTMSTGELFF
J gene: TRBJ2-2
D gene: NA
clone size: many
V gene: TRBV5-1

CDR3 DNA: TGTGCCAGCAGTTTATCCCAGATCTACAATGAGCAGTTCTTC
CDR3 protein: CASSLSQIYNEQFF
J gene: TRBJ2-1
D gene: NA
clone size: NA
V gene: TRBV28

CDR3 DNA: TGTGCCAGCAGTTTAGACGGGGGAGTAGCAAATCAGCCCCAGCATTTT
CDR3 protein: CASSLDGGVANQPQHF
J gene: TRBJ1-5
D gene: NA
clone size: NA
V gene: TRBV28

CDR3 DNA: TGTGCCAGTAGTAGGGGACTAGCGGGGCCCTACGAGCAGTACTTC
CDR3 protein: CASSRGLAGPYEQYF
J gene: TRBJ2-7
D gene: TRBD2
clone size: NA
V gene: TRBV19

CDR3 DNA: TGTGCCAGCAGCGTAGCGGGGGGGAACTACAATGAGCAGTTCTTC
CDR3 protein: CASSVAGGNYNEQFF
J gene: TRBJ2-1
D gene: TRBD2
clone size: NA
V gene: TRBV9

CDR3 DNA: TGTGCCTCACAAGAAAACTATGGCTACACCTTC
CDR3 protein: CASQENYGYTF
J gene: TRBJ1-2
D gene: NA
clone size: few
V gene: TRBV30

CDR3 DNA: TGTGCCAGCCGGGTCAACAATCAGCCCCAGCATTTT
CDR3 protein: CASRVNNQPQHF
J gene: TRBJ1-5
D gene: NA
clone size: NA
V gene: TRBV28

CDR3 DNA: TGCGCCAGCAGCTCTACCCCTTCCGGGACAAGCGTAGGCTACACCTTC
CDR3 protein: CASSSTPSGTSVGYTF
J gene: TRBJ1-2
D gene: NA
clone size: NA
V gene: TRBV5-1